Below are 29 T cell receptor beta chains sequenced from a single sample in a study of cytomegalovirus exposure and HLA in healthy donors. PCR was performed using 60 Vbeta and 13 Jbeta primers. The protocol was immunoSEQ multiplex PCR, while the TCRdb copy is restricted to in-frame clones and leaves out a portion. The repertoire holds tens of thousands of clones, with approximately 67% as singletons. The sequencing input was PBMCs. These receptors all stem from a man aged 35-49 years in good health and CMV-seropositive.

The CDR3 here is CASRPDRGQAGELFF. In DNA, the CDR3 is TGTGCCAGCAGACCCGACAGGGGGCAGGCCGGGGAGCTGTTTTTT. The V gene is TRBV28, the J gene TRBJ2-2; TRBD1 agrees at 10 bases. The CDR3 is 15 residues long. Germline assignment: CDR1 MDHEN and CDR2 SYDVKM. The trim removed 6 bases at V and 6 bases at J, leaving 7 bases unmatched.

As to this clone: Sequence at one end of the junction differs from germline and may be a read error. The chain joins TRBV18 to TRBJ1-3, with a possible D match to TRBD1 (5 bases). The CDR3 loop spans 13 amino acids. Germline assignment: CDR1 KGHSH and CDR2 LQKENI. This chain's CDR3 is CASSPTPPSGMHF. For the CDR3, the DNA is TGTGCCAGCTCACCAACGCCCCCCTCAGGGATGCATTTT.

CDR3 sequence reads: CSAETGYGYTF. The DNA for the CDR3 is TGCAGTGCAGAGACAGGGTATGGCTACACCTTC. The rearrangement uses TRBV20-1 and TRBJ1-2; 7 positions agree with TRBD1. The germline V gene encodes CDR1 DFQATT and CDR2 SNEGSKA (reference sequence). This CDR3 contains 11 residues. V gave up 6 bases and J gave up 5 bases; unmatched junction bases: 3.

The chain carries TRBV7-8 and TRBJ2-7; D is undetermined. CDR3 length equals 14 residues. The ends were cut back, 0 bases at V and 0 bases at J, with 6 bases in the middle. The V gene's germline CDR1 is SGHVS and CDR2 FQNEAQ. The CDR3 reads CASSLAIASYEQYF. Written as DNA, the CDR3 is TGTGCCAGCAGCTTAGCGATAGCCTCCTACGAGCAGTACTTC.

A few counts support this clone. The rearrangement uses TRBV2 and TRBJ2-7; 9 nucleotides line up with TRBD2. The CDR3 is 16 amino acids. Germline V gene data show CDR1 as SNHLY and CDR2 as FYNNEI. Trimming cost V 5 bases and J 3 bases; bases outside gene matches: 11. CDR3 nucleotides: TGTGCCAGCAGTCGCGAGGGCGGGGGGGCCGTCTACGAGCAGTACTTC. As protein: CASSREGGGAVYEQYF.

The V call is TRBV19, the J call TRBJ1-4; no clear D gene. The germline V gene encodes CDR1 LNHDA and CDR2 SQIVND (reference sequence). Trimming took off 7 bases at V and 8 bases at J, with 8 bases between the two ends. The CDR3 has 11 residues. CDR3 sequence: CASNLREKLFF. The CDR3, as DNA: TGTGCCAGTAACCTTCGGGAAAAACTGTTTTTT.

The chain couples TRBV9 to TRBJ2-5; 9 nucleotides align to TRBD2. Germline CDR1 and CDR2: SGDLS and YYNGEE. The CDR3 covers 18 residues. V dropped 4 bases and J dropped 3; count of bases not matched to a gene: 16. CDR3 region: CASSLRGLAGSLKETQYF. CDR3 coding DNA: TGTGCCAGCAGCTTAAGAGGGCTAGCGGGGAGTCTAAAAGAGACCCAGTACTTC.

The rearrangement joins TRBV2 to TRBJ2-5, with 9 bases matching TRBD1. V trimming: 6 bases; J trimming: 1 base; junction bases outside the gene matches: 3. The CDR3 is 14 residues long. CDR1 and CDR2 (germline): SNHLY, FYNNEI. CDR3 DNA: TGTGCCAGCAGAGAACAGGGGGCCCAAGAGACCCAGTACTTC. Translating it yields CASREQGAQETQYF.

This clone showed up just once. The rearrangement joins TRBV7-2 to TRBJ1-3, with 7 bases aligning to TRBD1. The CDR3 contains 16 residues. The J segment lost 0 bases and the V segment lost 6 bases, leaving 8 bases of the junction unmatched. CDR1 is SGHTA, CDR2 FQGNSA, per germline. This CDR3 reads CASSSRDSVSGNTIYF. Here the CDR3 DNA reads TGTGCCAGCAGTTCCCGGGACAGCGTCTCTGGAAACACCATATATTTT. The complete variable domain, with remaining parts taken from reference TRBV7-2 and TRBJ1-3, reads GAGVSQSPSNKVTEKGKDVELRCDPISGHTALYWYRQSLGQGLEFLIYFQGNSAPDKSGLPSDRFSAERTGGSVSTLTIQRTQQEDSAVYLCASSSRDSVSGNTIYFGEGSWLTVV.

The CDR3: CASSEASAGGLLEQYF. CDR3 DNA: TGTGCCAGCAGTGAAGCTTCGGCGGGGGGGCTCCTCGAGCAGTACTTC. The rearrangement links TRBV25-1 to TRBJ2-7; the match to TRBD2 covers 9 bases. The V gene's germline CDR1 is MGHDK and CDR2 SYGVNS. Trimming at V came to 2 bases and at J to 6 bases, leaving 11 bases not matched to a gene. The CDR3 consists of 16 residues.

The table lists this clone with a few counts. The chain links TRBV6-6 to TRBJ2-2, with D unclear. Germline-derived CDR1 and CDR2 are MNHNY and SVGAGI (reference sequence). The V gene lost 7 bases and the J gene lost 5 bases, with 11 bases spanning the gap. The CDR3 contains 13 residues. The CDR3 sequence: CASTNPGTGELFF. The CDR3 DNA follows: TGTGCCAGCACTAACCCCGGGACCGGGGAGCTGTTTTTT.

The chain links TRBV5-8 to TRBJ1-6; 8 nucleotides match TRBD1. Germline values: CDR1 SGHTS, CDR2 YDEGEE. The CDR3 sequence is 17 residues long. V lost 7 bases, J lost 9 bases, and 18 bases stayed unmatched. The CDR3 DNA reads as TGTGCCAGCGTTGGTCAGGGGGCGCGGCTCCTTCCTTCACCCCTCCACTTT. It codes for CASVGQGARLLPSPLHF.

This clone was counted a single time. V usage is TRBV6-5 and J usage is TRBJ2-3; weak D call: TRBD2 (6 bases). Germline V gene sequence: CDR1 MNHEY, CDR2 SVGAGI. V was shortened by 2 bases and J by 0 bases, with 9 bases between the two germline ends. The CDR3 length is 15 residues. CDR3 protein: CASSYVAGSTDTQYF. Here the CDR3 DNA reads TGTGCCAGCAGTTACGTGGCGGGGAGCACAGATACGCAGTATTTT.

Comment on this clone: Other DNA sequences in the sample encode the same CDR3. The chain employs TRBV15 and TRBJ2-5; D not certain. The V end lost 1 base, the J end lost 4 bases, and 7 bases lay between the germline ends. Germline CDR1 is LNHNV and CDR2 is YYDKDF (reference sequence). This CDR3 is built from 13 residues. The CDR3 is CATSRVPVETQYF. The CDR3 DNA reads TGTGCCACCAGCAGAGTGCCAGTAGAGACCCAGTACTTC.

This clone has a handful of counts. The CDR3 loop is CASTFREGTEAFF. As DNA, the CDR3 is TGTGCCAGCACTTTCAGGGAGGGCACTGAAGCTTTCTTT. The chain couples TRBV7-8 to TRBJ1-1; D is possibly TRBD1 (5 bases). With 7 bases removed from V and 4 bases from J, the gap between germline ends came to 13 bases. This CDR3 has 13 residues. In germline, CDR1 is SGHVS, CDR2 FQNEAQ.

Worth noting for this clone: Other DNA sequences in the sample encode the same CDR3. This sequence joins TRBV5-1 and TRBJ2-2, with 10 bases fitting TRBD1. CDR3 size: 16 residues. The V segment lost 4 bases and the J segment 3 bases; nucleotides outside the gene matches: 6. Germline values: CDR1 SGHRS, CDR2 YFSETQ. CDR3 residues: CASSPPGTGDTGELFF. CDR3 coding DNA: TGCGCCAGCAGCCCCCCCGGGACAGGGGACACCGGGGAGCTGTTTTTT.

The chain employs TRBV7-9 and TRBJ2-5; 7 positions agree with TRBD1. V gave up 5 bases and J gave up 2 bases; unmatched junction bases: 5. The CDR3 contains 14 residues. Germline V gene sequence: CDR1 SEHNR, CDR2 FQNEAQ (reference sequence). The CDR3 coding sequence is TGTGCCAGCAGCCACCGACAGGGTCAAGAGACCCAGTACTTC. This encodes CASSHRQGQETQYF.

This chain uses TRBV2 with TRBJ2-1; D perhaps matches TRBD1 (5 bases). There are 14 residues in the CDR3. Per the germline V gene, CDR1 is SNHLY and CDR2 is FYNNEI. Trimming removed 6 bases at V and 5 bases at J, with 14 bases between. This CDR3 is CASRKQELNNEQFF. For the CDR3, the DNA is TGTGCCAGCAGGAAACAGGAACTTAACAATGAGCAGTTCTTC.

V and J are TRBV5-1 and TRBJ2-4, with 7 nucleotides matching TRBD1. Germline V CDR1 and CDR2: SGHRS, YFSETQ. The CDR3 has 16 amino acids. V shed 0 bases and J 9 bases; nucleotides not matched to a gene: 12. CDR3 in DNA: TGCGCCAGCAGCTTGGGGGGTACAGGGGCAGAGGTCATTCAGTACTTC. As protein: CASSLGGTGAEVIQYF.

The J gene is TRBJ2-3, the V gene TRBV9; 7 bases map to TRBD1. The germline V gene encodes CDR1 SGDLS and CDR2 YYNGEE. The CDR3 runs 15 residues. Germline trimming cut 4 bases from V and 0 bases from J; bases unmatched to any gene: 5. This CDR3 is CASSPWTGSTDTQYF. DNA for the CDR3: TGTGCCAGCAGCCCTTGGACAGGTAGCACAGATACGCAGTATTTT.

The V call is TRBV29-1, the J call TRBJ1-5, with a weak D call TRBD1 (6 bases). Germline V gene sequence: CDR1 SQVTM, CDR2 ANQGSEA. The V end was cut by 1 base, the J end by 8 bases, with 9 bases between. This CDR3 region has 12 residues. CDR3 loop: CSVEVGGEPQHF. CDR3 in DNA: TGCAGCGTTGAAGTAGGGGGGGAGCCCCAGCATTTT.

This rearrangement joins TRBV5-1 to TRBJ1-1; 8 bases map to TRBD1. The length of the CDR3 is 14 residues. The V gene end was trimmed by 4 bases and the J gene end by 5 bases; junction bases not matched to a gene: 7. Germline V gene lookup returns CDR1 SGHRS and CDR2 YFSETQ. The CDR3 loop is CASSVGQGATEAFF. Here the CDR3 DNA reads TGCGCCAGCAGCGTCGGACAGGGAGCTACTGAAGCTTTCTTT.

J is TRBJ2-3 and V is TRBV4-1, with 9 positions matching TRBD2. Germline loops: CDR1 MGHRA, CDR2 YSYEKL. V dropped 5 bases and J dropped 3; count of bases not matched to a gene: 9. The CDR3 is made up of 16 amino acids. In DNA form, the CDR3 reads TGCGCCAGCAGCGGGAATAGCGGGGGAAGAACAGATACGCAGTATTTT. It translates to CASSGNSGGRTDTQYF.

The count of this clone is one. The rearrangement links TRBV2 to TRBJ2-7; a weak D match, TRBD1 (6 bases). The CDR3 runs 14 residues. With 7 bases removed from V and 2 bases from J, the gap between germline ends came to 15 bases. CDR1 and CDR2 from the germline V gene are SNHLY and FYNNEI. CDR3 region: CASKRTDSPYEQYF. The CDR3 DNA is TGTGCCAGCAAGCGGACAGACTCCCCCTACGAGCAGTACTTC. The full variable domain, with the rest looked up from reference TRBV2 and TRBJ2-7, is EPEVTQTPSHQVTQMGQEVILRCVPISNHLYFYWYRQILGQKVEFLVSFYNNEISEKSEIFDDQFSVERPDGSNFTLKIRSTKLEDSAMYFCASKRTDSPYEQYFGPGTRLTVT.

The chain recombines TRBV28 with TRBJ1-3, with 10 bases aligning to TRBD1. This CDR3 spans 13 amino acids. Trimming cost V 7 bases and J 7 bases; bases outside gene matches: 4. Germline V gene data show CDR1 as MDHEN and CDR2 as SYDVKM. The CDR3 protein is CASIRDRGNTIYF. The CDR3 DNA sequence: TGTGCCAGCATCCGGGACAGGGGTAACACCATATATTTT.

This chain links TRBV19 with TRBJ1-1; the D is unclear. The CDR3 runs 16 residues. Germline CDR1 LNHDA, CDR2 SQIVND (reference sequence). V was cut by 4 bases and J by 4 bases, with 19 bases left in between. CDR3 in amino acids: CASSTRAFSAGTEAFF. CDR3 DNA sequence: TGTGCCAGTAGTACACGGGCCTTTTCGGCGGGCACTGAAGCTTTCTTT.

The CDR3 protein is CASSPRAGEQYF. The CDR3 DNA reads TGTGCCAGCAGTCCTAGGGCGGGAGAGCAGTACTTC. V usage is TRBV2 and J usage is TRBJ2-7, with D perhaps TRBD2 (6 bases). Germline CDR1 and CDR2: SNHLY and FYNNEI. V gave up 5 bases and J gave up 7 bases, with 12 bases separating them. The CDR3 covers 12 residues. Together with reference TRBV2 and TRBJ2-7, the CDR3 gives the full variable domain: EPEVTQTPSHQVTQMGQEVILRCVPISNHLYFYWYRQILGQKVEFLVSFYNNEISEKSEIFDDQFSVERPDGSNFTLKIRSTKLEDSAMYFCASSPRAGEQYFGPGTRLTVT.

The chain joins TRBV7-2 to TRBJ1-4; the match to TRBD1 covers 8 bases. The CDR3 is 16 residues long. CDR1 is SGHTA and CDR2 is FQGNSA in the germline V gene. V lost 5 bases, J lost 7 bases, and 12 bases stayed unmatched. CDR3 protein: CASSAAGGAKGEKLFF. DNA for the CDR3: TGTGCCAGCAGCGCGGCAGGGGGCGCGAAGGGTGAAAAACTGTTTTTT.

The V call is TRBV7-8, the J call TRBJ1-4, with 7 bases fitting TRBD1. V lost 5 bases, J lost 7 bases, and 7 bases stayed unmatched. This CDR3 contains 14 residues. Per the germline V gene, CDR1 is SGHVS and CDR2 is FQNEAQ. The CDR3: CASSLRQGSEKLFF. The CDR3 DNA sequence: TGTGCCAGCAGCCTTCGACAGGGTAGTGAAAAACTGTTTTTT.